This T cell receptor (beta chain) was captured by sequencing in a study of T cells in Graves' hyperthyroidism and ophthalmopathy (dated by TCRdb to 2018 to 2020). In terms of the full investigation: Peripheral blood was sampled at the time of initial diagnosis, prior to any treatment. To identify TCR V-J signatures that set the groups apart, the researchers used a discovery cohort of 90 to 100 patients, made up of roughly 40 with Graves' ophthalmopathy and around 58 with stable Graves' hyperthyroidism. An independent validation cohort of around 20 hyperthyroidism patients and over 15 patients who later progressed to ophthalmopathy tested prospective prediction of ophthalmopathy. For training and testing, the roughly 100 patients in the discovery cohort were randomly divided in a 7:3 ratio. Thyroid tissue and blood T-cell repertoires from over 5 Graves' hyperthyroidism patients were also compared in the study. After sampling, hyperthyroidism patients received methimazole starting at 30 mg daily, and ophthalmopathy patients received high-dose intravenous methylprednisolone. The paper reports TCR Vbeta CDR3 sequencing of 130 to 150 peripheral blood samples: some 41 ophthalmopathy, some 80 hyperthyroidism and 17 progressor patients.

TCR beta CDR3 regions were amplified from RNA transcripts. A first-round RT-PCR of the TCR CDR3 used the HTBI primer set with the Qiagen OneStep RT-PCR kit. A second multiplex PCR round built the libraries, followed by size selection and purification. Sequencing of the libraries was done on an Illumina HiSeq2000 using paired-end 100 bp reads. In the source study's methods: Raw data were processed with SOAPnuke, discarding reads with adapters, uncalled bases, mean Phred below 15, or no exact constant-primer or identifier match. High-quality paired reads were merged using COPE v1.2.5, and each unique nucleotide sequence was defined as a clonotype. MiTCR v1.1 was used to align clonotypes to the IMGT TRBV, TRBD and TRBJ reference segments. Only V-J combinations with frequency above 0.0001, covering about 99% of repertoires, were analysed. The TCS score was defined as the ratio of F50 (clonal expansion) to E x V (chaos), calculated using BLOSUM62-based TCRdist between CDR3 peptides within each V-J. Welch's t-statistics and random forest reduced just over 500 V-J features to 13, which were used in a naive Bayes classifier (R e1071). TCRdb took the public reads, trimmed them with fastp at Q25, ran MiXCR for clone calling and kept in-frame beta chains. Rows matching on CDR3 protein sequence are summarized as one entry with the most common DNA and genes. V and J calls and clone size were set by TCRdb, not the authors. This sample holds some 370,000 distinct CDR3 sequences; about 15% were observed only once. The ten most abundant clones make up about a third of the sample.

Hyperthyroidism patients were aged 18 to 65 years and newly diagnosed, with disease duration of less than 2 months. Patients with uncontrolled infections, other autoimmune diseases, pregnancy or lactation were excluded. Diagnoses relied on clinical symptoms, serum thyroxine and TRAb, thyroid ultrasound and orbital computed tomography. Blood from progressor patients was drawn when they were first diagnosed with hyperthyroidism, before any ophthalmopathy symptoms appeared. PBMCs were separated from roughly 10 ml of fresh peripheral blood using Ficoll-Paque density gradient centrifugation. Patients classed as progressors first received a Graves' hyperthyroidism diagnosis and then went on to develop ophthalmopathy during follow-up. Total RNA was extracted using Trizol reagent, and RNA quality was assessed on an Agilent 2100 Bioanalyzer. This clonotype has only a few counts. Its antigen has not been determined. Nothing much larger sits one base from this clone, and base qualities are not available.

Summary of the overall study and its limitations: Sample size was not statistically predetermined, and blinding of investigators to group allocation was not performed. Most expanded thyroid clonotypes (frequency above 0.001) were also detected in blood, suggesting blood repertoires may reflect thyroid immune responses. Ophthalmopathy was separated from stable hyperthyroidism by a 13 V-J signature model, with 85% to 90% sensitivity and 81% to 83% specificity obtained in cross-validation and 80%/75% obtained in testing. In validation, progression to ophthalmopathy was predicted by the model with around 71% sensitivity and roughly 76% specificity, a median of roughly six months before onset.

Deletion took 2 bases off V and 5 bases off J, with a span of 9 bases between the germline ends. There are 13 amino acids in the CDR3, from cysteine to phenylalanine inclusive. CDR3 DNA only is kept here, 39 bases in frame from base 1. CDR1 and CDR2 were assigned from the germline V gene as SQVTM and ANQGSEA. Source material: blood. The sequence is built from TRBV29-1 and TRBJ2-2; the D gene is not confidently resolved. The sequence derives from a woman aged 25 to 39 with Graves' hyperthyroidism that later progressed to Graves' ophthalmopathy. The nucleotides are TGCAGCGTTGAACACCCAGAAACCGGGGAGCTGTTTTTT. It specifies CSVEHPETGELFF.